Each of the 29 T cell receptor beta chains below was sequenced from the same sample in a study of cytomegalovirus exposure and HLA in healthy donors. The PCR made use of 60 Vbeta and 13 Jbeta primers. Generated by immunoSEQ multiplex PCR, the TCRdb table keeps only in-frame clones and is missing some. The sample yields about 220,000 clones, roughly 88% seen once. What was sequenced was PBMCs. The receptor source for this set is a boy aged 2-15 years in good health and CMV-seronegative.

J is TRBJ2-5 and V is TRBV6-5; unclear D gene. With the DNA end fitting TRBJ2-7 better, the J assignment may be wrong. The CDR3 is 13 amino acids. Per germline, CDR1 MNHEY and CDR2 SVGAGI. CDR3 residues: CASSYGRISEQYF. CDR3 DNA sequence: TGTGCCAGCAGTTACGGCAGGATCTCCGAGCAGTACTTC.

The V call is TRBV7-8, the J call TRBJ2-1, with D possibly TRBD2 on 6 matching bases. CDR1 is SGHVS, CDR2 FQNEAQ, per germline. This CDR3 has 14 residues. Trimming left V 4 bases short and J 3 bases short, with 10 bases between. CDR3 protein: CASSSGRLYNEQFF. The CDR3 nucleotides are TGTGCCAGCAGCTCCGGGAGACTCTACAATGAGCAGTTCTTC.

The J gene is TRBJ2-3, the V gene TRBV19, with 11 bases lining up with TRBD2. The CDR3 is 16 amino acids. CDR1 is LNHDA and CDR2 is SQIVND in the germline V gene (reference sequence). The V gene end was trimmed by 7 bases and the J gene end by 2 bases; junction bases not matched to a gene: 8. The CDR3 nucleotides are TGTGCCAGTACCGCGACTAGCGGGGATCCCACAGATACGCAGTATTTT. Translated, it gives CASTATSGDPTDTQYF.

The rearrangement uses TRBV6-5 and TRBJ1-1; D is ambiguous. Germline V gene sequence: CDR1 MNHEY, CDR2 SVGAGI. V was pared by 4 bases and J by 3 bases, with 18 bases between. The CDR3 has 16 amino acids. The CDR3 here is CASSLTFYPEDTEAFF. Written as DNA, the CDR3 is TGTGCCAGCAGTTTGACTTTCTATCCGGAGGACACTGAAGCTTTCTTT.

V gene TRBV9 combines with J gene TRBJ2-7, with 8 bases identical to TRBD1. J gave up 7 bases and V 3 bases, and 9 bases lay outside the gene matches. Germline assignment: CDR1 SGDLS and CDR2 YYNGEE. CDR3 length: 14 amino acids. In DNA, the CDR3 is TGTGCCAGCAGCGACCGAGCCGACAGGGGAGAGCAGTACTTC. Amino acids: CASSDRADRGEQYF.

Concerning this clone itself: The junction does not match germline at one end; this may be a read error. The gene calls are TRBV7-7 and TRBJ2-1; D is possibly TRBD2 (6 bases). Germline V lookup: CDR1 SSHAT, CDR2 FNYEAQ (reference sequence). The CDR3 loop spans 16 amino acids. In nucleotides, the CDR3 is TGTGCTAGCAGCTTAGGGAGGACTATTTTACCGGATGAGCAGTTCTTC. Amino acids: CASSLGRTILPDEQFF.

This clone was seen a few times. This chain links TRBV7-6 with TRBJ2-1; D is undetermined. V was pared by 4 bases and J by 4 bases, with 11 bases between. This CDR3 has 14 residues. Germline V gives CDR1 SGHVS, CDR2 FNYEAQ. In DNA form, the CDR3 reads TGTGCCAGCAGCTCCACCGGCGGTTACAATGAGCAGTTCTTC. Its translation is CASSSTGGYNEQFF.

J is TRBJ2-3 and V is TRBV30; 10 nucleotides agree with TRBD2. The CDR3 spans 12 residues. Germline CDR1 GTSNPN, CDR2 SVGIG (reference sequence). The CDR3 sequence is CAQSGGADTQYF. CDR3 sequence (DNA): TGTGCTCAAAGCGGGGGGGCAGATACGCAGTATTTT. The variable domain in full, with the rest retrieved from reference TRBV30 and TRBJ2-3, is SQTIHQWPATLVQPVGSPLSLECTVEGTSNPNLYWYRQAAGRGLQLLFYSVGIGQISSEVPQNLSASRPQDRQFILSSKKLLLSDSGFYLCAQSGGADTQYFGPGTRLTVL.

The chain has TRBV6-5 and TRBJ1-1, with D possibly matching TRBD1 (6 bases). CDR3 size: 16 residues. Germline CDR1 is MNHEY and CDR2 is SVGAGI. The germline V and J ends were trimmed by 0 bases and 1 base, with 12 bases remaining between them. The CDR3 sequence: CASSYSGAGENTEAFF. In nucleotides, the CDR3 is TGTGCCAGCAGTTACTCGGGGGCCGGGGAGAACACTGAAGCTTTCTTT.

The chain is built from TRBV13 and TRBJ1-1; D may be TRBD1 (5 bases). V lost 5 bases and J 1 base, leaving 11 bases between the germline ends. The CDR3 loop spans 14 amino acids. Germline lookup yields CDR1 PRHDT and CDR2 FYEKMQ (reference sequence). For the CDR3, the DNA is TGTGCCAGCAGCGGGGCAACAGGGAACACTGAAGCTTTCTTT. This codes for CASSGATGNTEAFF. Complete variable domain (other parts from reference TRBV13 and TRBJ1-1): AAGVIQSPRHLIKEKRETATLKCYPIPRHDTVYWYQQGPGQDPQFLISFYEKMQSDKGSIPDRFSAQQFSDYHSELNMSSLELGDSALYFCASSGATGNTEAFFGQGTRLTVV.

The chain employs TRBV5-1 and TRBJ2-5, with TRBD2 matching over 9 bases. The J call is uncertain, as TRBJ2-7 better fits the DNA end. The V gene's germline CDR1 is SGHRS and CDR2 YFSETQ. The CDR3 extends over 14 amino acids. Here the CDR3 reads CASRVSGSHYEQYF. CDR3 bases: TGCGCCAGCAGAGTTAGCGGGAGCCACTACGAGCAGTACTTC.

A word on this clone: This same CDR3 is encoded by further DNA sequences in the sample. The chain uses TRBV19 and TRBJ2-5; perhaps TRBD1 as D (6 bases). This CDR3 contains 13 residues. Trimming took 3 bases from V and 2 from J, leaving 7 bases between them. Per the germline V gene, CDR1 is LNHDA and CDR2 is SQIVND (reference sequence). DNA for the CDR3: TGTGCCAGTAGTATTGGACAGCAAGAGACCCAGTACTTC. Protein product: CASSIGQQETQYF.

The rearrangement uses TRBV27 and TRBJ1-2; a possible D gene is TRBD1 (5 bases). Deletions cut 5 bases from V and 5 bases from J, with 12 bases between. The CDR3 loop spans 13 amino acids. Germline V gene sequence: CDR1 MNHEY, CDR2 SMNVEV (reference sequence). In nucleotides, the CDR3 is TGTGCCAGCAGTCCCCCGGGGGGGTATGGCTACACCTTC. Its protein product is CASSPPGGYGYTF.

The rearrangement uses TRBV30 and TRBJ1-2, with 9 bases fitting TRBD1. Per germline, CDR1 GTSNPN and CDR2 SVGIG (reference sequence). The ends lost 0 bases at V and 1 base at J; junction bases unmatched: 6. This CDR3 is 16 amino acids long. The CDR3 protein is CAWSVGTGILNYGYTF. DNA for the CDR3: TGTGCCTGGAGTGTCGGGACAGGGATTCTTAACTATGGCTACACCTTC.

V usage is TRBV9 and J usage is TRBJ1-6, with a weak D call TRBD1 (6 bases). The CDR3 runs to 14 residues. Germline V gives CDR1 SGDLS, CDR2 YYNGEE. The V and J ends lost 2 bases and 9 bases respectively, with 12 bases between them. The CDR3 DNA sequence: TGTGCCAGCAGCGTGGGGGGGGGCGGTTCACCCCTCCACTTT. Amino acid sequence: CASSVGGGGSPLHF.

The CDR3, as DNA: TGCGCCAGCAGTGTCGCGGATAGCAATCAGCCCCAGCATTTT. This translates into CASSVADSNQPQHF. J is TRBJ1-5 and V is TRBV10-2, with D unresolved. Germline V gene sequence: CDR1 WSHSY, CDR2 SAAADI. Trimming took off 4 bases at V and 0 bases at J, with 7 bases between the two ends. This CDR3 has 14 residues.

The CDR3 DNA reads TGTGCCAGCAGGCTAGATATGGGACAGGGCTCCTACAATGAGCAGTTCTTC. It is translated as CASRLDMGQGSYNEQFF. V usage is TRBV27 and J usage is TRBJ2-1, with 9 bases identical to TRBD1. The trim removed 6 bases at V and 0 bases at J, leaving 9 bases unmatched. The CDR3 runs 17 residues. Germline V gives CDR1 MNHEY, CDR2 SMNVEV (reference sequence).

J is TRBJ2-1 and V is TRBV5-4; 8 bases match TRBD1. The CDR3 spans 13 residues. Germline V lookup: CDR1 SGHNT, CDR2 YYREEE (reference sequence). With 4 bases clipped from V and 7 bases from J, the junction kept 4 bases outside the gene matches. CDR3: CASSPDRVNEQFF. The CDR3 coding sequence is TGTGCCAGCAGCCCGGACAGGGTGAATGAGCAGTTCTTC.

The CDR3, as DNA: TGTGCCAGCTCACCGAGAATTAAGCGGGAGGTTCCTGAGCAGTTCTTC. It yields the protein CASSPRIKREVPEQFF. V gene TRBV18 combines with J gene TRBJ2-1; 9 bases are a match to TRBD2. This CDR3 spans 16 amino acids. Germline lookup yields CDR1 KGHSH and CDR2 LQKENI. J lost 9 bases, V lost 3 bases, and 12 bases had no gene match. The full variable domain, its missing parts supplied by reference TRBV18 and TRBJ2-1, is NAGVMQNPRHLVRRRGQEARLRCSPMKGHSHVYWYRQLPEEGLKFMVYLQKENIIDESGMPKERFSAEFPKEGPSILRIQQVVRGDSAAYFCASSPRIKREVPEQFFGPGTRLTVL.

V gene TRBV13 combines with J gene TRBJ1-1; weak D call: TRBD1 (5 bases). The CDR3 consists of 13 residues. V dropped 4 bases and J dropped 5 bases, with 11 bases sitting between them. CDR1 and CDR2 (germline): PRHDT, FYEKMQ (reference sequence). The CDR3 DNA reads TGTGCCAGCAGCTGGGTTAGGGGAACTGAAGCTTTCTTT. Translated: CASSWVRGTEAFF.

The rearrangement uses TRBV13 and TRBJ2-1, with D possibly matching TRBD2 (6 bases). Trimming removed 2 bases from V and 1 base from J, with 9 bases in between. This CDR3 is 15 amino acids long. Germline-derived CDR1 and CDR2 are PRHDT and FYEKMQ (reference sequence). For the CDR3, the DNA is TGTGCCAGCAGCTTATTTGGAGGGTCCTACAATGAGCAGTTCTTC. Its protein is CASSLFGGSYNEQFF.

The chain carries TRBV7-9 and TRBJ1-2; D not certain. The CDR3 is made up of 11 amino acids. Germline V gene sequence: CDR1 SEHNR, CDR2 FQNEAQ (reference sequence). The V end lost 1 base, the J end lost 7 bases, and 4 bases lay between the germline ends. The CDR3 DNA sequence: TGTGCCAGCAGCTTAGGTCTTGGCTACACCTTC. The encoded protein is CASSLGLGYTF.

V usage is TRBV5-1 and J usage is TRBJ1-2, with TRBD1 matching over 8 bases. In germline, CDR1 is SGHRS, CDR2 YFSETQ. The CDR3 has 13 residues. After removal of 3 bases from V and 6 bases from J, the junction contained 4 bases not matched to a gene. The CDR3 sequence: CASSYTGGDGYTF. The CDR3 region has the DNA TGCGCCAGCAGCTACACAGGGGGAGATGGCTACACCTTC.

In this sample, this clone turned up once. V is TRBV9 and J is TRBJ1-3, with D possibly being TRBD1 (5 bases). The V end lost 1 base, the J end lost 0 bases, and 11 bases lay between the germline ends. The CDR3 runs to 16 residues. CDR1 is SGDLS, CDR2 YYNGEE, per germline. The CDR3 DNA is TGTGCCAGCAGCGTATCAGGGTCGATCTCTGGAAACACCATATATTTT. This encodes CASSVSGSISGNTIYF.

V gene TRBV6-5 combines with J gene TRBJ2-1; D not certain. Trimming removed 6 bases at V and 6 bases at J, with 9 bases between. Germline CDR1 and CDR2: MNHEY and SVGAGI. The CDR3 loop spans 12 amino acids. The CDR3 is CASRKDFNEQFF. The CDR3 region has the DNA TGTGCCAGCAGAAAAGACTTCAATGAGCAGTTCTTC.

This chain connects TRBV5-1 to TRBJ1-2; 7 positions agree with TRBD1. Germline trimming cut 4 bases from V and 8 bases from J; bases unmatched to any gene: 11. The CDR3 is 14 amino acids. The V gene's germline CDR1 is SGHRS and CDR2 YFSETQ. For the CDR3, the DNA is TGCGCCAGCAGCCCCGGAAGGGGGCCCTACGGCTACACCTTC. Translation gives CASSPGRGPYGYTF.

This clone showed up just once. The junction departs from the called germline gene at one end, perhaps through a read error. The chain carries TRBV5-1 and TRBJ2-1, with a tentative D call TRBD2 (6 bases). The CDR3 length is 11 residues. Germline V gene sequence: CDR1 SGHRS, CDR2 YFSETQ. The CDR3 DNA is TGCGCCAGCAGTTTTGCACGGGAGCAGCTCTTC. Its protein is CASSFAREQLF. Combining the CDR3 with reference TRBV5-1 and TRBJ2-1 gives the whole variable domain KAGVTQTPRYLIKTRGQQVTLSCSPISGHRSVSWYQQTPGQGLQFLFEYFSETQRNKGNFPGRFSGRQFSNSRSEMNVSTLELGDSALYLCASSFAREQLFGPGTRLTVL.

The V call is TRBV14, the J call TRBJ2-1; TRBD2 matches at 8 bases. Germline CDR1 and CDR2: SGHDN and FVKESK. This CDR3 comprises 16 residues. V lost 0 bases and J lost 8; bases outside the gene matches: 9. The CDR3 region is CASSQERAGRADEQFF. In nucleotides, the CDR3 is TGTGCCAGCAGCCAAGAACGGGCCGGGAGGGCTGATGAGCAGTTCTTC.

As to this clone: Relative to the germline gene, one junction end is altered; a read error may explain this. The V gene is TRBV7-7, the J gene TRBJ2-1; TRBD2 aligns across 7 bases. Per germline, CDR1 SSHAT and CDR2 FNYEAQ (reference sequence). CDR3 length: 16 amino acids. The CDR3 reads CASSLRAGVSYNEQFF. CDR3 sequence (DNA): TGTGCTAGCAGCTTAAGGGCGGGGGTCTCCTACAATGAGCAGTTCTTC.